These T cell receptor beta chains were read from a single sample in a study of T-cell reconstitution after alpha-beta-depleted transplantation in children. TCRdb reprocessed the PCR reads with MiXCR, giving one entry per CDR3 protein. The sample has 90,000 to 150,000 distinct CDR3 sequences, 23% seen once. Specimen: PBMCs, mostly from graft donor cells, collected 180 days after TCRalphabeta/CD19-depleted stem cell transplant. These receptors came from a male patient aged 2 to 9 who had a stem cell transplant for chronic granulomatous disease, so the T cells may come from the graft donor. Each CDR3 is given with its conserved first and last residue. D genes are given only for firm matches. Clone size appears in some rows only: once, few, many, or a class for an expanded clone.

clone size	V gene	CDR3 length	J gene	D gene	CDR3 DNA	CDR3 protein
many	TRBV12-3/TRBV12-4	16	TRBJ1-1	NA	TGTGCCAGCAGTCCATGGGGGGGGGCCTTGGTCACTGAAGCTTTCTTT	CASSPWGGALVTEAFF
NA	TRBV20-1	14	TRBJ2-7	NA	TGCAGTGTCCAAGGTACGGAGGGCGGCTACGAGCAGTACTTC	CSVQGTEGGYEQYF
NA	TRBV11-2	12	TRBJ2-1	TRBD2	TGTGCCAGCAGACTTGTAGCGGGTGAGCAGTTCTTC	CASRLVAGEQFF
few	TRBV10-3	15	TRBJ2-3	NA	TGTGCCATCAGTGAGTCGAGGGAAGACGCAGATACGCAGTATTTT	CAISESREDADTQYF
few	TRBV20-1	14	TRBJ2-7	NA	TGCAGTGTTAGGGGCGTACCGGGCCCGTCTGAGCAGTACTTC	CSVRGVPGPSEQYF
NA	TRBV15	12	TRBJ2-7	TRBD1	TGTGCCACCAGCGACAGGGGTTCTATTATCTACTTC	CATSDRGSIIYF
NA	TRBV7-9	15	TRBJ2-1	TRBD2	TGTGCCAGCAGGGACGGGGGGAGCTCCTACAATGAGCAGTTCTTC	CASRDGGSSYNEQFF
few	TRBV18	15	TRBJ1-5	TRBD1	TGTGCCAGCTCACGGGACAGCCTCCGTAATCAGCCCCAGCATTTT	CASSRDSLRNQPQHF
many	TRBV25-1	15	TRBJ2-1	NA	TGTGCCAGCACTCAAGCGGGCCTCTCCTACAATGAGCAGTTCTTC	CASTQAGLSYNEQFF
many	TRBV7-7	13	TRBJ2-5	NA	TGTGCCAGCAGCGTCCAGGGGCGAGAGACCCAGTACTTC	CASSVQGRETQYF
many	TRBV6-5	15	TRBJ1-5	NA	TGTGCCACTATTGGGAGGGAGCATAGCAATCAGCCCCAGCATTTT	CATIGREHSNQPQHF
NA	TRBV9	15	TRBJ2-2	NA	TGTGCCAGCAGCGTAGGAACATCCGCCACCGGGGAGCTGTTTTTT	CASSVGTSATGELFF
many	TRBV29-1	10	TRBJ1-1	NA	TGCAGCGTTACGAACACTGAAGCTTTCTTT	CSVTNTEAFF
few	TRBV27	12	TRBJ2-7	TRBD1	TGTGCCAGTGGACAGGGGGCGGAGGAGCAGTACTTC	CASGQGAEEQYF
few	TRBV4-3	15	TRBJ2-7	NA	TGCGCCAGCAGCCCACATCCGAGCCTCAGGGACGAGCAGTACTTC	CASSPHPSLRDEQYF
few	TRBV29-1	15	TRBJ2-7	TRBD2	TGCAGCGGCGCCGGGGGGGCCCTTTCCTCCTACGAGCAGTACTTC	CSGAGGALSSYEQYF
many	TRBV6-5	14	TRBJ1-6	NA	TGTGCCAGCAGCCTTTATATTCCTAATTCACCCCTCCACTTT	CASSLYIPNSPLHF
NA	TRBV9	13	TRBJ2-7	NA	TGTGCCAGCAGCGTAGGACGGCTTAGCGAGCAGTACTTC	CASSVGRLSEQYF
few	TRBV4-3	15	TRBJ2-5	TRBD2	TGCGCCAGCAGCCAAGATAGGGAGGGGTGGGAGACCCAGTACTTC	CASSQDREGWETQYF
many	TRBV20-1	15	TRBJ2-3	TRBD2	TGCAGTGCTAGAGGGCAAGGGGACTACACAGATACGCAGTATTTT	CSARGQGDYTDTQYF
many	TRBV2	17	TRBJ2-5	NA	TGTGCCAGCAGTGAAGGTCTCGGCCAGATAGTTGCAGAGACCCAGTACTTC	CASSEGLGQIVAETQYF
few	TRBV20-1	15	TRBJ2-3	NA	TGCAGTGCCCAACAGGGGCGGAGGGTCTTAGATACGCAGTATTTT	CSAQQGRRVLDTQYF
many	TRBV10-2	15	TRBJ1-2	NA	TGCGCCAGCAGTGAGTCGGAGGGTTGGGGGAATGGCTACACCTTC	CASSESEGWGNGYTF
NA	TRBV12-3/TRBV12-4	17	TRBJ2-6	TRBD1	TGTGCCAGCAGTGTACAGGGGGCTGTGACTGGGGCCAACGTCCTGACTTTC	CASSVQGAVTGANVLTF
few	TRBV29-1	15	TRBJ2-5	TRBD2	TGCAGCGTGAGGGGACTAGCGGGCTACCAAGAGACCCAGTACTTC	CSVRGLAGYQETQYF
NA	TRBV12-3/TRBV12-4	16	TRBJ2-5	TRBD2	TGTGCCAGCAGTACAGCCGGGACTAGCGGTCAAGAGACCCAGTACTTC	CASSTAGTSGQETQYF
many	TRBV20-1	14	TRBJ2-7	NA	TGCAGTGCTAGATCCGGGAGCTTTCCCTACGAGCAGTACTTC	CSARSGSFPYEQYF
many	TRBV20-1	13	TRBJ1-4	NA	TGCAGTGCTACTATCAGGGTACAGGGAAAACTGTTTTTT	CSATIRVQGKLFF
NA	TRBV12-3/TRBV12-4	12	TRBJ2-1	TRBD2	TGTGCCAGCGCGGGGGGTCAGGGTGAGCAGTTCTTC	CASAGGQGEQFF
NA	TRBV27	14	TRBJ2-2	NA	TGTGCCAGCAGTTCGGGACAGAACACCGGGGAGCTGTTTTTT	CASSSGQNTGELFF
NA	TRBV7-9	14	TRBJ1-4	NA	TGTGCCAGCAGCCCATCGTCTACTAATGAAAAACTGTTTTTT	CASSPSSTNEKLFF
NA	TRBV7-8	14	TRBJ2-7	TRBD1	TGTGCCAGCAGCATGCGGACAGGGAACTACGAGCAGTACTTC	CASSMRTGNYEQYF
NA	TRBV19	15	TRBJ2-2	TRBD2	TGTGCCAGTAGTATGATAGCGGGAGTGACCGGGGAGCTGTTTTTT	CASSMIAGVTGELFF
few	TRBV19	17	TRBJ2-1	NA	TGTGCCAGTAGTATACGTAGGCCTAGCTCGAGTAGAAATGAGCAGTTCTTC	CASSIRRPSSSRNEQFF
many	TRBV3-1	15	TRBJ2-7	TRBD1	TGTGCCAGCAGCCTTACGGGACAGGGGTTGGACGAGCAGTACTTC	CASSLTGQGLDEQYF
many	TRBV12-3/TRBV12-4	14	TRBJ2-3	NA	TGTGCCAGCAGTTCTCATATTAAGGCAGATACGCAGTATTTT	CASSSHIKADTQYF
many	TRBV7-9	17	TRBJ2-7	TRBD2	TGTGCCAGCAGCTTAGAGTGGGCTAGCGGCACTTCCTACGAGCAGTACTTC	CASSLEWASGTSYEQYF
many	TRBV7-9	13	TRBJ2-2	NA	TGTGCCAGCAGCTTAATGGTCACCGGGGAGCTGTTTTTT	CASSLMVTGELFF
few	TRBV12-3/TRBV12-4	14	TRBJ1-5	NA	TGTGCCAGCAGTTCTAGGACAGACAATCAGCCCCAGCATTTT	CASSSRTDNQPQHF
few	TRBV12-3/TRBV12-4	15	TRBJ2-3	TRBD2	TGTGCCAGCAGTCGGCCGGGACTAAGGACGGATACGCAGTATTTT	CASSRPGLRTDTQYF
few	TRBV20-1	13	TRBJ2-2	NA	TGCAGTGCTCCTAGACCCGGCGCCGGGGAGCTGTTTTTT	CSAPRPGAGELFF
NA	TRBV5-1	15	TRBJ2-7	TRBD2	TGCGCCAGCAGCTTGGCGGCGGGAGCGTTTAGCGAGCAGTACTTC	CASSLAAGAFSEQYF
many	TRBV20-1	16	TRBJ1-6	TRBD1	TGCAGTGCTAGAGATCAGGGGGCGATCTATAATTCACCCCTCCACTTT	CSARDQGAIYNSPLHF
NA	TRBV3-1	14	TRBJ2-1	NA	TGTGCCAGCAGCCAAGGGTTGGCTCGCAGTGAGCAGTTCTTC	CASSQGLARSEQFF
many	TRBV24-1	16	TRBJ2-1	TRBD1	TGTGCCACCAGTGATGCGGGACAGGGGGCTGGGAATGAGCAGTTCTTC	CATSDAGQGAGNEQFF
many	TRBV20-1	13	TRBJ2-5	TRBD1	TGCAGTGCCCCGGGACAGGGTGTAGAGACCCAGTACTTC	CSAPGQGVETQYF